This TCR beta chain was sequenced for a study of T cells in Graves' hyperthyroidism and ophthalmopathy. General observations from the study: Ophthalmopathy could be told apart from stable hyperthyroidism with a 13 V-J model. Median prediction lead before ophthalmopathy onset was 6.5 months with the model.

From RNA transcripts, TCR beta CDR3 regions were amplified. The primer set for the first-round RT-PCR of the TCR CDR3 was HTBI. MiXCR, applied by TCRdb to the multiplex PCR reads, yields one record per CDR3 protein. The sample lists hundreds of thousands of distinct CDR3 sequences; 16% were seen once. Trimming shortened V by 8 bases and J by 4 bases, and 8 bases separated the two germline ends. The germline V gene has CDR1 LNHDA and CDR2 SQIVND (reference sequence). The CDR3 extends over 11 amino acids. Note on this clonotype: Its antigen is not identified.

Uncontrolled infection, other autoimmune disease, pregnancy and lactation each barred patients from inclusion. The V and J genes are TRBV19 and TRBJ1-2; no clear D gene. The specimen sequenced was blood. This clonotype was sampled from a woman aged 18-29 years with Graves' hyperthyroidism. CDR3 protein: CASAWGYGYTF. CDR3 sequence (DNA): TGTGCCAGTGCCTGGGGCTATGGCTACACCTTC.